This paragraph reports one T cell receptor (beta chain). It lacks a known antigen. Qualities for individual bases were not recorded, and no much larger clone is one base off. Participants in the prospective study were enrolled through a virtual design, were aged roughly 18 to 95 years, and lived in roughly 25 United States geographic areas. To assign participants to cohorts, the prospective study relied on clinical history that participants themselves reported in a screening survey and a study questionnaire. For ImmuneRACE Cohort 3, a participant was defined as recovered based on two consecutive negative NP/OP PCR tests, clearance by a healthcare professional, or resolution of symptoms. Each participant in the prospective study had whole blood, serum and a nasopharyngeal or oropharyngeal swab collected by mobile phlebotomists. Prospective study participants could optionally give additional blood draws and questionnaires over an approximately two-month period. Blood samples from the prospective study were shipped frozen or at room temperature prior to DNA extraction.

TCRbeta CDR3 regions were amplified from genomic DNA using the immunoSEQ Assay, a bias-controlled multiplex PCR. Per the authors' processing: Within the assay, amplification of reference gene primers was used to estimate how many nucleated cells each sample contained. Sequence reads were collapsed and filtered to measure the absolute abundance of every unique TCRbeta CDR3 rearrangement. For each sample, productive Simpson clonality was calculated as the square root of Simpson's diversity index over productive rearrangements. Imported from immuneACCESS, the table was reduced by TCRdb to in-frame sequences with V and J called. These copies leave out some clones; in studies compared against another copy, an unresolved V gene accounts for under half, and the cause of the remainder is not known. V and J calls and clone size are copied from that table; D and trimming were computed from the DNA. This sample comprises 300,000 to 350,000 clones, 70% to 90% of them detected only once. Roughly 2.3% of the sample rests with the top ten.

The data are from a study of blood T cell repertoires in COVID-19 (TCRdb year 2020). In the study overall: Collaborator samples came from the United States, Italy and Spain and covered acute and convalescent phases of COVID-19. The material from the prospective study consisted of cDNA or gDNA derived from T cells, B-cell-depleted T cells, or PBMCs. Subjects who had been exposed to COVID-19, were actively infected with it, or had recovered from it provided the deeply sampled blood TCRbeta repertoires that made up the dataset. The repertoires were made available in a free public database intended to serve as a resource for research on the immune response to SARS-CoV-2. The samples were drawn from the first 160 participants of the ongoing ImmuneRACE study and from under 1,500 subjects provided by 6 global collaborators. Sample metadata almost always included a de-identified subject ID, COVID-19 status, age in years and sex. Where HLA class I and class II types were available, the types were taken from metadata supplied by the sample provider, not from assay-based typing.

Summary of the overall study and its limitations: The amount of clinical and demographic metadata varied by source and participant and was provided uncurated.

V and J are trimmed by 5 bases and 4 bases, and the gene matches miss 2 bases of the junction. Inclusive of the bounding cysteine and phenylalanine, the CDR3 is 13 residues long. Only the CDR3 DNA is retained, 39 bases long and in frame from the first base. Sequences SGHTA (CDR1) and FQGTGA (CDR2) are obtained from the germline V gene. The TCR comes from a man aged 25 to 40 who had recovered from COVID-19. The sequenced sample consisted of PBMCs or T cells enriched from blood (not recorded which). The rearrangement combines TRBV7-3 with TRBJ1-2; 9 bases in between match TRBD1. The sequenced DNA: TGTGCCAGCAGCATGGACAGGGGCTATGGCTACACCTTC. It specifies CASSMDRGYGYTF.